This entry concerns a single T cell receptor beta chain. Its antigen is still unknown. The authors extracted RNA and reverse transcribed it into cDNA as the sequencing template. The protocol was immunoSEQ multiplex PCR, while the TCRdb copy is restricted to in-frame clones and leaves out a portion. The table shows under 130,000 clones, with over 75% occurring only once. Treatment meaning: oral pan-JAK inhibitor, 5-10 mg twice daily. This sample was included in a study of CD8+ T cells in alopecia areata. In the study overall: A 6-month period off drug followed tofacitinib, which lasted 6 to 18 months.

Regarding the study as a whole: Scalp clonality and expanded CD8+ clones among the top 100 were significantly decreased by tofacitinib.

Germline CDR1 SEHNR, CDR2 FQNEAQ (reference sequence). The V gene lost 10 bases and the J gene lost 2 bases, with 15 bases spanning the gap. This CDR3 comprises 13 residues. The chain couples TRBV7-9 to TRBJ2-7, with a weak D call TRBD2 (6 bases). Sequenced here: CD8+ T cells sorted from blood, sampled around week 34, from a patient treated with tofacitinib. This clonotype originated in a human donor with alopecia areata. CDR3 DNA: TGTGCCACCGGGACTGGTCGAACCTACGAGCAGTACTTC. This codes for CATGTGRTYEQYF.